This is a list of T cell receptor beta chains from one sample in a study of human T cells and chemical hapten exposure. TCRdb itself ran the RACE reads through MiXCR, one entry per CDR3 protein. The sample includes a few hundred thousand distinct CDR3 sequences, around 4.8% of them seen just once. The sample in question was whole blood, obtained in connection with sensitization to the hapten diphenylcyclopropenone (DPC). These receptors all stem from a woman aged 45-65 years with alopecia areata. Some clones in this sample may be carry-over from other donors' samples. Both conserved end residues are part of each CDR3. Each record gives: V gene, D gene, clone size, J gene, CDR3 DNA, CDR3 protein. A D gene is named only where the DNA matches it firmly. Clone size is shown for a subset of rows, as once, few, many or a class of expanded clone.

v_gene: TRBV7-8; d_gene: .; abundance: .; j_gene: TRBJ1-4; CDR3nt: TGTGCCAGCAGCTCGGACGAAATCACCGAAAAACTGTTTTTT; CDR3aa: CASSSDEITEKLFF
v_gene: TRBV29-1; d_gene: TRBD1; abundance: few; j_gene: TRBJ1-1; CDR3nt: TGCAGCGCTCGGACAGGGCCGAACACTGAAGCTTTCTTT; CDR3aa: CSARTGPNTEAFF
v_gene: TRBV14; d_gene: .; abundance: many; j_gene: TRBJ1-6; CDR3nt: TGTGCCAGCAGTAACCAAGGCGCCAGGGGTTCACCCCTCCACTTT; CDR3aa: CASSNQGARGSPLHF
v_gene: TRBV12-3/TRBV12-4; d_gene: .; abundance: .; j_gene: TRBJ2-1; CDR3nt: TGTGCCAGCAGTACGGGGGATGAGCAGTTCTTC; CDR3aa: CASSTGDEQFF
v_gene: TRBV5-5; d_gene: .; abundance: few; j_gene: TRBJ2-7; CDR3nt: TGTGCCAGCAGCATTGACACGACCCCAACCTACGAGCAGTACTTC; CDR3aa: CASSIDTTPTYEQYF
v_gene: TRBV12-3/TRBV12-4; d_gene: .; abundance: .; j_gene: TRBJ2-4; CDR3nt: TGTGCCAGCCTTCCCAGGGCCAAAAACATTCAGTACTTC; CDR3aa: CASLPRAKNIQYF
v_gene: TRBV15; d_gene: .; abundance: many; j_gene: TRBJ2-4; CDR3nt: TGTGCCACCAGCAGAGAGGGCGGTGGGAGCGGGGCCAAAAACATTCAGTACTTC; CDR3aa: CATSREGGGSGAKNIQYF
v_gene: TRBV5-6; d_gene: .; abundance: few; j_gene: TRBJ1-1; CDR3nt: TGTGCCAGCAGCTTGCGGGGTTATGGGTCGGACGAAGCTTTCTTT; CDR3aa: CASSLRGYGSDEAFF
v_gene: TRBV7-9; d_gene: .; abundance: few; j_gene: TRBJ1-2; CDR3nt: TGTGCCAGCAGCTCGGGGTATCAGGCTGACGGCTACACCTTC; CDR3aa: CASSSGYQADGYTF
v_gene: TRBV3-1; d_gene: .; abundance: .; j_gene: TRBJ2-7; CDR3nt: TGTGCCAGCAGCCACTCGACCGGGACGTGGGAGCAGTACTTC; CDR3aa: CASSHSTGTWEQYF
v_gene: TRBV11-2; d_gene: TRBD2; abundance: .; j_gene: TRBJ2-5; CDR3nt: TGTGCCAGCAGCTTAGAACTAGCGTTCCAAGAGACCCAGTACTTC; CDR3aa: CASSLELAFQETQYF
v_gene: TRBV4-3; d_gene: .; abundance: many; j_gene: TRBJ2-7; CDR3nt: TGCGCCAGCAGCCAAGATGCGGTAGCGGAAACCTACGAGCAGTACTTC; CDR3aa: CASSQDAVAETYEQYF
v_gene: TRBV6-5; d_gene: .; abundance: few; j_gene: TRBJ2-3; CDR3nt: TGTGCCAGCAGTTTCCCCCAGGGGGGCGGGGGCACAGATACGCAGTATTTT; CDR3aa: CASSFPQGGGGTDTQYF
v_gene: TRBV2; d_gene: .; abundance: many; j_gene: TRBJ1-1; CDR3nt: TGTGCCAGCAGTGGACGAGGCGGGAACACTGAAGCTTTCTTT; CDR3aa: CASSGRGGNTEAFF
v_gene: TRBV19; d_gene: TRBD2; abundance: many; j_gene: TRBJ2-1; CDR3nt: TGTGCCAGTAGTATTCTTAGCGGGACTCTCAATGAGCAGTTCTTC; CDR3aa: CASSILSGTLNEQFF
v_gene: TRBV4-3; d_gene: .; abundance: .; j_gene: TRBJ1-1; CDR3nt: TGCGCCAGCAGCCAAGGACAGGATGTCACTGAAGCTTTCTTT; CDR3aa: CASSQGQDVTEAFF
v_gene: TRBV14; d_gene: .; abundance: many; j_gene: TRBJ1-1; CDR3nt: TGTGCCAGCAGCCAAGGTGGGGCAGGGGCTATGAACACTGAAGCTTTCTTT; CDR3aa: CASSQGGAGAMNTEAFF
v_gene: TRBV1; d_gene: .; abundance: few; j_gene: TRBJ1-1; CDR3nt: TGCACCAGCAGCCGCAGGGGTCCCATGAACACTGAAGCTTTCTTT; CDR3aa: CTSSRRGPMNTEAFF
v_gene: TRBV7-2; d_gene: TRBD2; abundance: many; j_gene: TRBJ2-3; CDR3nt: TGTGCCAGCAGCCTGGTTGACAGCGGGACCATAAATACGCAGTATTTT; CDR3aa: CASSLVDSGTINTQYF
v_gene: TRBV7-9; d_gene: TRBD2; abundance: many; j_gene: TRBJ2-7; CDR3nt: TGTGCCAGCAGCTTAGGTCGGCTAGCGGGGATCGCCGAGCAGTACTTC; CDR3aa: CASSLGRLAGIAEQYF
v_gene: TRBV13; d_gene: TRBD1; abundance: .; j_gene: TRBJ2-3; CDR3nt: TGTGCCAGCAGTCCAACGGACAGGGAAGGCACAGATACGCAGTATTTT; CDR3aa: CASSPTDREGTDTQYF
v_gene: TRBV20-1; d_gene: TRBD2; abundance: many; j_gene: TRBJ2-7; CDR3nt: TGCAGTGCTAGAGATTATGGAGCGGGGGGGCTCTCCGAGCAGTACTTC; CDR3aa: CSARDYGAGGLSEQYF
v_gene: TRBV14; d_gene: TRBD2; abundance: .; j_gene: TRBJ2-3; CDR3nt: TGTGCCAGCAGCGAGCCGGGACGGATATCCACTAGCGGGAGGGTTCGCACAGATACGCAGTATTTT; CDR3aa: CASSEPGRISTSGRVRTDTQYF
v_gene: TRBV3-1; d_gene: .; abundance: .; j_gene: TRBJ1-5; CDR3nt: TGTGCCAGCAGCCCCGGGCTCGGCAATCAGCCCCAGCATTTT; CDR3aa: CASSPGLGNQPQHF
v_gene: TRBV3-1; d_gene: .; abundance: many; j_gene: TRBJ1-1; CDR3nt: TGTGCCAGCAGCCAGGTGGGCCTGAACACTGAAGCTTTCTTT; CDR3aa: CASSQVGLNTEAFF
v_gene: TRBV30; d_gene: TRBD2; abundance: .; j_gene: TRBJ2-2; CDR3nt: TGTGCCTGGAGTGTATGGGGACTAGCAACCGGGGAGCTGTTTTTT; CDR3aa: CAWSVWGLATGELFF
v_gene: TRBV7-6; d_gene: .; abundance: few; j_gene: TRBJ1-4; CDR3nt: TGTGCCAGCAGCGCCGGACGGGGAACTAATGAAAAACTGTTTTTT; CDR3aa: CASSAGRGTNEKLFF
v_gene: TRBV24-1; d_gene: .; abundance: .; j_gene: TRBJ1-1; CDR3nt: TGTGCCACCCAGGGACAAATCGGTGGTGAAGCTTTCTTT; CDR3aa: CATQGQIGGEAFF
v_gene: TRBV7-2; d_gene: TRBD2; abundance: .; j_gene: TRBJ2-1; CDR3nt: TGTGCCAGCAGCTTCTCTGCGGGGGGGCAAAATAAGCAGTTCTTC; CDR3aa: CASSFSAGGQNKQFF
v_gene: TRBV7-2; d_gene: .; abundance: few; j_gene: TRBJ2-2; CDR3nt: TGTGCCAGCAGCTTAGAAAGCGCAGGGTTGGACACCGGGGAGCTGTTTTTT; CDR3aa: CASSLESAGLDTGELFF
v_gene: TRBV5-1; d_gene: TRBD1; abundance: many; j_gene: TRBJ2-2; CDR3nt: TGCGCCAGCAGCCAGGGGGTGAACGGGGAGCTGTTTTTT; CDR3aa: CASSQGVNGELFF
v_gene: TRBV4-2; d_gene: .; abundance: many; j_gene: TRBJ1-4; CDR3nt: TGTGCCAGCTACCGTCGAGGGGCTAGGGGTGAAAAACTGTTTTTT; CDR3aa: CASYRRGARGEKLFF
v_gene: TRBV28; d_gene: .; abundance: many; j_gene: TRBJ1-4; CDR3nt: TGTGCCAGCACCAACGGGGGGAGGAATGAAAAACTGTTTTTT; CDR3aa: CASTNGGRNEKLFF
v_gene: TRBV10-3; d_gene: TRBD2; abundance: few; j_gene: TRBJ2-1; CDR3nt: TGTGCCATCAGTGCGGTCGGGGGGACCAATGAGCAGTTCTTC; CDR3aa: CAISAVGGTNEQFF
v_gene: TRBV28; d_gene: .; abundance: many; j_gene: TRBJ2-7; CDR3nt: TGTGCCAGCAGTTTGCCCGGGTCCTTATCCGAGAAGTACTTC; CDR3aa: CASSLPGSLSEKYF
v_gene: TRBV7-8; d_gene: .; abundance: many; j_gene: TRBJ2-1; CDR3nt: TGTGCCAGCAGCTTAGGCCTTGCGGGGAATCGTGAGCAGTTCTTC; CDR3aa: CASSLGLAGNREQFF
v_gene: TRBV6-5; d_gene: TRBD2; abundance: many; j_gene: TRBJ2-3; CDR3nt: TGTGCCAGCAGCCTCCAGCGGGACACAGATACGCAGTATTTT; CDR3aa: CASSLQRDTDTQYF
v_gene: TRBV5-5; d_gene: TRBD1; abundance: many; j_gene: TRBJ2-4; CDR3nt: TGTGCCAGTACCCTTCGTCGGGACAGTAGAAACATTCAGTACTTC; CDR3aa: CASTLRRDSRNIQYF
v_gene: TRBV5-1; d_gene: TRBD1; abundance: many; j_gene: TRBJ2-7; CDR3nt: TGCGCCAGCAGCTTTCCCGGGACAGGGGTCTACGAGCAGTACTTC; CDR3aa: CASSFPGTGVYEQYF
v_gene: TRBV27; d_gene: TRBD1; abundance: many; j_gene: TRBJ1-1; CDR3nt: TGTGCCAGCAGTCCAGGGACAGGGGTAAATGAAGCTTTCTTT; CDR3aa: CASSPGTGVNEAFF
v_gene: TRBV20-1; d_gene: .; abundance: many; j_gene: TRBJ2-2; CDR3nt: TGCAGTGCTAGTCTGACAGCATGGGACACCGGGGAGCTGTTTTTT; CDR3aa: CSASLTAWDTGELFF
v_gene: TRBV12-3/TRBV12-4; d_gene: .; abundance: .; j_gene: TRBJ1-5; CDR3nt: TGTGCCAGCAGTCTGGACATCCCTAGTGAGCCCCAGCATTTT; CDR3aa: CASSLDIPSEPQHF
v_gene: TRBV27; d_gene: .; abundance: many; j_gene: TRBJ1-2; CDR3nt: TGTGCCAGCAGCTTGGGCCGGGGCAACTATGGCTACACCTTC; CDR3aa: CASSLGRGNYGYTF
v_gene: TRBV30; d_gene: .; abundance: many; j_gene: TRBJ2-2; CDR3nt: TGTGCCTGGAGTGTAGTACGGACCGGGGAGCTGTTTTTT; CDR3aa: CAWSVVRTGELFF
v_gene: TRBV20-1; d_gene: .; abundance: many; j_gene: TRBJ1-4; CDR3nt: TGCAGTGCCGACTTGCAGGGTGGGGAAGAACTGTTTTTT; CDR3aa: CSADLQGGEELFF
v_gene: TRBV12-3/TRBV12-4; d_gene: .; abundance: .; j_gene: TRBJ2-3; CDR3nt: TGTGCCAGCAGTGGGGGGATAGGGCAGCCCCAGTATTTT; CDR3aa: CASSGGIGQPQYF
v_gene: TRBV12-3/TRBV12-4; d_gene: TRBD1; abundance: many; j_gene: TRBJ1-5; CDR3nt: TGTGCCAGCAGCTCGGGGGACAGGGCGGATCAGCCCCAGCATTTT; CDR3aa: CASSSGDRADQPQHF
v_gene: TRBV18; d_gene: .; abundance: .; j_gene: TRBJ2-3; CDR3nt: TGTGCCAGCTCACCACCGACACCTACTTCCACAGATACGCAGTATTTT; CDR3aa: CASSPPTPTSTDTQYF
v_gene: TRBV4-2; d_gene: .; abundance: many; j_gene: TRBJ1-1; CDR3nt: TGTGCCAGCAGCAAGACCGACATGAACACTGAAGCTTTCTTT; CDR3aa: CASSKTDMNTEAFF
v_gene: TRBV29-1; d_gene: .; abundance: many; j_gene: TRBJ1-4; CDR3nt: TGCAGCGCCAAAGGAGGGCTGGCTAATGAAAAACTGTTTTTT; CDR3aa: CSAKGGLANEKLFF
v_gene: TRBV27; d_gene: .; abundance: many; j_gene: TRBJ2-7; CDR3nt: TGTGCCAGCAGAAGGCCATCGGGCGAGCAGTACTTC; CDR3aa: CASRRPSGEQYF
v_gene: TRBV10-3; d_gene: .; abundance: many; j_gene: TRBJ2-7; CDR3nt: TGTGCCATCAGTGATCCGGGACTGCTATACTCCTACGAGCAGTACTTC; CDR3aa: CAISDPGLLYSYEQYF
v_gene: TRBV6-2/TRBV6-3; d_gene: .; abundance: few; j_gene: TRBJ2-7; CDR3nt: TGTGCCAGCAGTTACTCTGGACTCTCCTACGAGCAGTACTTC; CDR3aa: CASSYSGLSYEQYF
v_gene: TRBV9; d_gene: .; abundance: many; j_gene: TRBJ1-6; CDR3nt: TGTGCCAGCAGCTTCGGACCTTCTGGCACACCCCTCCACTTT; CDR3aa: CASSFGPSGTPLHF
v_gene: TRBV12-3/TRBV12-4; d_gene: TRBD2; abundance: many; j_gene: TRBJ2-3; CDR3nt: TGTGCCAGCAGTTCAGCGGGGGGCACAGATACGCAGTATTTT; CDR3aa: CASSSAGGTDTQYF
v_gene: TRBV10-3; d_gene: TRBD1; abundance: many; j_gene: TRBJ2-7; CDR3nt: TGTGCCATCAGTGAGTCGACAGGGTACGGAGCTCCTAACGAGCAGTACTTC; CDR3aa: CAISESTGYGAPNEQYF
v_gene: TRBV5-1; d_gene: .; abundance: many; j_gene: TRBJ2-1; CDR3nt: TGCGCCAGCAGCGCACACGACAATGAGCAGTTCTTC; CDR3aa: CASSAHDNEQFF
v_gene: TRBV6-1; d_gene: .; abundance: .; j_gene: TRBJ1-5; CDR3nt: TGTGCCAGCAGTGATTGGGCTCAGCCCCAGCATTTT; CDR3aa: CASSDWAQPQHF